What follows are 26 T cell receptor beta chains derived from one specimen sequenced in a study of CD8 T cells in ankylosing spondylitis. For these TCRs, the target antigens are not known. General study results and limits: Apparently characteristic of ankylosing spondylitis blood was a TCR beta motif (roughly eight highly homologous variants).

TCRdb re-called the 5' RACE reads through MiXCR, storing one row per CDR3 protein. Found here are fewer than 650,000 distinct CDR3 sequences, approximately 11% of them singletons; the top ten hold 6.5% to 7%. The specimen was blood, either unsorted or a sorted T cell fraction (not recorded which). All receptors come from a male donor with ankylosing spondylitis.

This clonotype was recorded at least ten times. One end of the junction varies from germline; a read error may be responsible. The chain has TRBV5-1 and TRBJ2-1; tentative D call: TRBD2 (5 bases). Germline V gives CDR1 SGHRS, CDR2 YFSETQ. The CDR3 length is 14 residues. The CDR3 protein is CASSLSGSYNEQFF. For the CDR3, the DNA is TGTGCCAGCAGTTTAAGCGGCTCCTACAATGAGCAGTTCTTC. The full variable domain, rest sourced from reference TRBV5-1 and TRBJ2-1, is KAGVTQTPRYLIKTRGQQVTLSCSPISGHRSVSWYQQTPGQGLQFLFEYFSETQRNKGNFPGRFSGRQFSNSRSEMNVSTLELGDSALYLCASSLSGSYNEQFFGPGTRLTVL.

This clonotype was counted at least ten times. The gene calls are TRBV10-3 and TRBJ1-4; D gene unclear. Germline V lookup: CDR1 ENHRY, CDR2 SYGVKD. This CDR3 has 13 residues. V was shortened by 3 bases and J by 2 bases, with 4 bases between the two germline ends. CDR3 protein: CAISDSTNEKLFF. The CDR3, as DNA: TGTGCCATCAGTGATTCCACTAATGAAAAACTGTTTTTT.

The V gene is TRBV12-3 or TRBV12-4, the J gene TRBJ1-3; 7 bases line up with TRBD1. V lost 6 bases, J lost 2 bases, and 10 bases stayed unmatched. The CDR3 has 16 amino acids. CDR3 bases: TGTGCCAGCAGCCACCGACAGGGAGGTCCTGGAAACACCATATATTTT. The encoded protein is CASSHRQGGPGNTIYF.

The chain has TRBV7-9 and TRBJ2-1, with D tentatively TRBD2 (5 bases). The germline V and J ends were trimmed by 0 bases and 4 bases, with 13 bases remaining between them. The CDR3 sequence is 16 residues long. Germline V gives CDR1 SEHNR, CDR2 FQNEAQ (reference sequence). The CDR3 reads CASSLALGLPYNEQFF. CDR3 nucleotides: TGTGCCAGCAGCTTAGCGTTAGGACTCCCATACAATGAGCAGTTCTTC.

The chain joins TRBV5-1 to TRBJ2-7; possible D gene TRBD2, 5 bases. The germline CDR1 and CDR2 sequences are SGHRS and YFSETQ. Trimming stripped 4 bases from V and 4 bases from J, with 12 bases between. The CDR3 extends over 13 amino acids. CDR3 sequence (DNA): TGCGCCAGCAGCAGGCCGAGGGTTTACGAGCAGTACGTC. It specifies CASSRPRVYEQYV.

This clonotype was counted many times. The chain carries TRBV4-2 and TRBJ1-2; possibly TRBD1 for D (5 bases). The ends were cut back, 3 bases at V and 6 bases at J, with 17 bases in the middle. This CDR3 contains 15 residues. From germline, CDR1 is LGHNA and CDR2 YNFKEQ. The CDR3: CASSHGSGEANGYTF. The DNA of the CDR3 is TGTGCCAGCAGCCACGGATCGGGGGAAGCTAATGGCTACACCTTC.

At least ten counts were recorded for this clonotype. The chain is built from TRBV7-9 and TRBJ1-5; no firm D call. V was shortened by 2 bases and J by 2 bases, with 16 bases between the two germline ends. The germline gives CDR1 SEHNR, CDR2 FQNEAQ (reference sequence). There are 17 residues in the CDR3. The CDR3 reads CASSLSPRGTGNQPQHF. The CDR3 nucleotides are TGTGCCAGCAGCTTATCCCCCCGGGGAACTGGCAATCAGCCCCAGCATTTT. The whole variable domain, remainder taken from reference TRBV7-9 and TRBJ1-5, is DTGVSQNPRHKITKRGQNVTFRCDPISEHNRLYWYRQTLGQGPEFLTYFQNEAQLEKSRLLSDRFSAERPKGSFSTLEIQRTEQGDSAMYLCASSLSPRGTGNQPQHFGDGTRLSIL.

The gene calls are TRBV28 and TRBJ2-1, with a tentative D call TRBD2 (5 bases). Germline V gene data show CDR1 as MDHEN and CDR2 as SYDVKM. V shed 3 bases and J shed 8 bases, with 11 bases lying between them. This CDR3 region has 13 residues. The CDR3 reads CASSFRGFDEQFF. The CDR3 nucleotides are TGTGCCAGCAGTTTCAGAGGGTTCGATGAGCAGTTCTTC. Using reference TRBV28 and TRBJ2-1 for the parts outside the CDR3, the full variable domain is DVKVTQSSRYLVKRTGEKVFLECVQDMDHENMFWYRQDPGLGLRLIYFSYDVKMKEKGDIPEGYSVSREKKERFSLILESASTNQTSMYLCASSFRGFDEQFFGPGTRLTVL.

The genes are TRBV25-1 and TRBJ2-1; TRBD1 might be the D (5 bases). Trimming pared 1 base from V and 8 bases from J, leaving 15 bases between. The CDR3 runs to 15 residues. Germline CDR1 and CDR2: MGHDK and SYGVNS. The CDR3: CASSESPGLMYEQFF. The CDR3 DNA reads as TGTGCCAGCAGTGAATCGCCAGGGTTAATGTATGAGCAGTTCTTC.

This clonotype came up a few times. The CDR3 nucleotides are TGTGCCAGCAGCGTAGCTTTTGGGGACACTGAAGCTTTCTTT. This encodes CASSVAFGDTEAFF. V gene TRBV9 combines with J gene TRBJ1-1, with unresolved D. CDR1 is SGDLS, CDR2 YYNGEE, per germline. Trimming cost V 0 bases and J 3 bases, with 9 bases left between them. The CDR3 is 14 residues long.

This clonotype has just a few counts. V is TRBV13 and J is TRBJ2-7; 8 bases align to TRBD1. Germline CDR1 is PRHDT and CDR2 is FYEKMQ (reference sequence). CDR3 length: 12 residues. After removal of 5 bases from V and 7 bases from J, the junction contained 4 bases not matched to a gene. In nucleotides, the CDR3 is TGTGCCAGCAGCCTAGACAGGGGAGAGCAGTACGTC. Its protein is CASSLDRGEQYV.

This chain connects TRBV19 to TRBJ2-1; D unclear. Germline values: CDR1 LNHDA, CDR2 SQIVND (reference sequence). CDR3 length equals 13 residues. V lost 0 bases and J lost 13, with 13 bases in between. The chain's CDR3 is CASSIDPMSTQFF. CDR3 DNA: TGTGCCAGTAGTATAGACCCCATGTCTACCCAGTTCTTC.

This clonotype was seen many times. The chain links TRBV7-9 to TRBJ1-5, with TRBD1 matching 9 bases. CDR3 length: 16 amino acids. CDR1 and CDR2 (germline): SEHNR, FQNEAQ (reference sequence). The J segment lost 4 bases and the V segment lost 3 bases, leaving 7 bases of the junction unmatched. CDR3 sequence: CASSLAGTGKNQPQHF. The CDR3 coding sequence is TGTGCCAGCAGCTTGGCAGGGACAGGGAAGAATCAGCCCCAGCATTTT.

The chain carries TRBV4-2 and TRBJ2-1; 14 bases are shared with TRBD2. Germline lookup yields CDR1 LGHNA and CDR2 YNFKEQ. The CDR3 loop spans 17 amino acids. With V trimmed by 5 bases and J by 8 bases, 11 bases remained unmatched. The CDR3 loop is CASSVRLAGGRGDEQFF. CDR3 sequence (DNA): TGTGCCAGCAGCGTCCGACTAGCGGGAGGGCGTGGGGATGAGCAGTTCTTC.

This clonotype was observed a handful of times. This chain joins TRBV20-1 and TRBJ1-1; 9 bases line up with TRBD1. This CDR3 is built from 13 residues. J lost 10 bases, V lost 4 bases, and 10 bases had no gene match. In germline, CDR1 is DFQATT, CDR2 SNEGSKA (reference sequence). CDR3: CSATTGTGTVAFF. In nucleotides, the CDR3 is TGCAGTGCTACAACCGGGACAGGGACGGTAGCTTTCTTT.

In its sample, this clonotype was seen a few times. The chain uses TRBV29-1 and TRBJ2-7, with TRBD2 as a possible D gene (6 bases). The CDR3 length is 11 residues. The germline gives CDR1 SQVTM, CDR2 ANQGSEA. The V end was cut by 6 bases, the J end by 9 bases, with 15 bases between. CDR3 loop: CSVGTSSGQYV. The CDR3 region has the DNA TGCAGCGTGGGTACTAGCTCCGGGCAGTACGTC.

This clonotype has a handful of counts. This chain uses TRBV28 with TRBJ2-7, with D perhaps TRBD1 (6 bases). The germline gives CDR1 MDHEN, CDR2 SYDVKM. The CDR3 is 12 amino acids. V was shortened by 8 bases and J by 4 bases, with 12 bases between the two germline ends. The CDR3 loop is CASQVQGYEQYF. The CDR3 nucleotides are TGTGCCAGCCAAGTACAGGGTTACGAGCAGTACTTC.

The DNA for the CDR3 is TGTGCCAGCAGATTGTCCTCTAACTATTCACCCCTCCACTTT. Protein: CASRLSSNYSPLHF. The V and J genes are TRBV28 and TRBJ1-6, with D unclear. This CDR3 is built from 14 residues. Germline CDR1 is MDHEN and CDR2 is SYDVKM. V was clipped by 6 bases and J by 8 bases, with 14 bases between them.

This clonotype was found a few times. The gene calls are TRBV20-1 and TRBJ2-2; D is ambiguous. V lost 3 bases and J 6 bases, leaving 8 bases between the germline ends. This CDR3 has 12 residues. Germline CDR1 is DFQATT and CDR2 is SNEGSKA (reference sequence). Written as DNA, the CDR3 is TGCAGTGCTAGTGGGCTCTCCGGGGAGCTGTTTTTT. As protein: CSASGLSGELFF.

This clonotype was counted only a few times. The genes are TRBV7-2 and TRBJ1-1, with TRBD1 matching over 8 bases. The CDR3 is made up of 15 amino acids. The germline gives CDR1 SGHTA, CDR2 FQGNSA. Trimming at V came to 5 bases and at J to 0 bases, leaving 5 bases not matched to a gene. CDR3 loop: CASSTGQGLNTEAFF. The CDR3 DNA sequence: TGTGCCAGCAGCACCGGACAGGGATTGAACACTGAAGCTTTCTTT.

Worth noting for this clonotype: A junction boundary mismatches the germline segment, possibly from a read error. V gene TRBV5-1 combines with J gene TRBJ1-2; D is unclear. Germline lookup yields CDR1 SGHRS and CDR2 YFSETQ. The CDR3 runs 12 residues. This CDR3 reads CASSPNLGGGAF. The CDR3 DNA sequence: TGCGCCAGCAGCCCGAATTTGGGAGGTGGTGCCTTC.

The CDR3 DNA follows: TGTGCCAGCTCACGAGTACACCCCCCTAAACTCCAAGAGACCCAGTACTTC. As protein: CASSRVHPPKLQETQYF. V usage is TRBV18 and J usage is TRBJ2-5, with D uncertain. This CDR3 region has 17 residues. CDR1 is KGHSH and CDR2 is LQKENI in the germline V gene. The V and J ends lost 4 bases and 1 base respectively, with 19 bases between them.

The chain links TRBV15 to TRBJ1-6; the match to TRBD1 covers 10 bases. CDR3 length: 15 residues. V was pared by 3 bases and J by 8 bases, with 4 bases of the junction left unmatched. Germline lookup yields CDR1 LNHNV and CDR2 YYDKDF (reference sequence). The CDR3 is CATSSLGTGDSPLHF. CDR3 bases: TGTGCCACCAGCAGTCTCGGGACAGGGGATTCACCCCTCCACTTT.

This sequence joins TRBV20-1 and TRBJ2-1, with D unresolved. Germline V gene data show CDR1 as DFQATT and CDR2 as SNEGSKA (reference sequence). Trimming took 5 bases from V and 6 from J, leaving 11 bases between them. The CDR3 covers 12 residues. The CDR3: CSAPTWGNEQFF. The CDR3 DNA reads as TGCAGTGCTCCTACCTGGGGCAATGAGCAGTTCTTC.

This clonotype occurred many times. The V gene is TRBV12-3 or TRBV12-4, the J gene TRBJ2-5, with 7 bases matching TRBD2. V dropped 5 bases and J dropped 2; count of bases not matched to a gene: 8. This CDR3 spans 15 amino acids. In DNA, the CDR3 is TGTGCCAGCAGTGTAGGGCAGGGAGGGCAAGAGACCCAGTACTTC. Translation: CASSVGQGGQETQYF.

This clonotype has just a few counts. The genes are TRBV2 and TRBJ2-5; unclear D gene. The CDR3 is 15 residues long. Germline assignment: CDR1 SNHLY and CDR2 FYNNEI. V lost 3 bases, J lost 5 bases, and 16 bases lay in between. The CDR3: CASSDLIGLSETQYF. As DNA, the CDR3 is TGTGCCAGCAGTGATTTAATTGGGCTAAGTGAGACCCAGTACTTC. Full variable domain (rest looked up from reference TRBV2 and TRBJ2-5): EPEVTQTPSHQVTQMGQEVILRCVPISNHLYFYWYRQILGQKVEFLVSFYNNEISEKSEIFDDQFSVERPDGSNFTLKIRSTKLEDSAMYFCASSDLIGLSETQYFGPGTRLLVL.